This T cell receptor beta chain came from a study of blood T cell repertoires in COVID-19. At the level of the study: From the United States, Italy and Spain came samples of acute and convalescent COVID-19. In each case, the material was cDNA or gDNA derived from T cells, B-cell-depleted T cells, or PBMCs.

There are 16 residues in the CDR3. Authors' processing steps: It was from reference gene primer amplification that nucleated cell counts were estimated. Produced via immunoSEQ multiplex PCR; TCRdb's table is partial and in-frame only. V, J and clone size are those of that table, while D and trimming were read from the DNA. Among around 230,000 clones listed, roughly 90% were seen once. This clonotype originated in a young man who had recovered from COVID-19. The chain links TRBV21-1 to TRBJ2-3; TRBD2 is the table's D call, not checked against the DNA. TRBV21-1 is classified as a pseudogene. Sequencing input: peripheral blood. The CDR3 loop is CASSIQLAESTDTQYF. CDR3 sequence (DNA): TGTGCCAGCAGCATCCAGTTAGCAGAAAGCACAGATACGCAGTATTTT.